Listed below are T cell receptor beta chains from one sample, sequenced in a study of blood T cells in healthy people across ages. One entry per CDR3 protein results from TCRdb running MiXCR on the 5' RACE reads. There are some 900,000 distinct CDR3 sequences in the sample; about 44% occur only once, and roughly 13% lies in the top ten. Sequencing was done on a sample of blood. These receptors were taken from a man under 40 in good health. CDR3s include the opening cysteine and the closing phenylalanine or tryptophan. D genes are given only for firm matches. A clone size is listed for some rows: how often the clone was seen (once, few, many), or a class if it is expanded.

>TRBD2|TRBV20-1|NA|TRBJ2-3
TGCAGTGCTAGGAGGAGGAGCGGGGGGGCTGATACGCAGTATTTT
CSARRRSGGADTQYF
>NA|TRBV6-1|NA|TRBJ1-1
TGTGCCAGCAGTATACTACCCGAAGACAGGGAAGCTTTCTTT
CASSILPEDREAFF
>NA|TRBV29-1|few|TRBJ2-7
TGCAGCGTTGAAGGGGAGGCGGACAAATCCACCTACGAGCAGTACTTC
CSVEGEADKSTYEQYF
>TRBD1|TRBV4-1|once|TRBJ2-2
TGCGCCACCCTCGGGACAGCAAACACCGGGGAGCTGTTTTTT
CATLGTANTGELFF
>TRBD1|TRBV6-5|few|TRBJ2-7
TGTGCCAGCAGTTACCAGGGACAGATCTACGAGCAGTACTTC
CASSYQGQIYEQYF
>NA|TRBV3-1|few|TRBJ2-7
TGTGCCAGCAGCCAGACGGTCGATTACGAGCAGTACTTC
CASSQTVDYEQYF
>TRBD2|TRBV13|few|TRBJ2-1
TGTGCCAGCAGCCATCTAGCGGGGGGTTACAATGAGCAGTTCTTC
CASSHLAGGYNEQFF
>TRBD2|TRBV13|NA|TRBJ2-1
TGTGCCAGCAGCTTAGCTCTAGCGGGGGGGCCGGGCAATGAGCAGTTCTTC
CASSLALAGGPGNEQFF
>NA|TRBV21-1|NA|TRBJ2-7
TGTGCCAGCAGCAAGGGACAGGTGGATTCCTACGAGCAGTACTTC
CASSKGQVDSYEQYF
>NA|TRBV4-1|few|TRBJ2-1
TGCGCCAGCAGCCAAGTGGCGCATGAGCAGTTCTTC
CASSQVAHEQFF
>NA|TRBV20-1|many|TRBJ2-4
TGCAGTGCTAGAGATTATAACCAGGCGGCCAAAAACATTCAGTACTTC
CSARDYNQAAKNIQYF
>NA|TRBV5-1|few|TRBJ2-1
TGCGCCAGCAGCTGGGGGGGACAGCAGAAATACTCCTACAATGAGCAGTTCTTC
CASSWGGQQKYSYNEQFF
>TRBD2|TRBV5-1|NA|TRBJ2-1
TGCGCCAGCAACTCACTTACAACGCCAGCGGGGCCGGCCCACAATGAGCAGTTCTTC
CASNSLTTPAGPAHNEQFF
>TRBD1|TRBV30|once|TRBJ1-1
TGTGCCTGGAGTGCGGTACAGGGGAAAGCTTTCTTT
CAWSAVQGKAFF
>NA|TRBV29-1|NA|TRBJ2-3
TGCAGCGTTGTGTGGGCAACCACCACAGATACGCAGTATTTT
CSVVWATTTDTQYF
>NA|TRBV6-2/TRBV6-3|NA|TRBJ2-7
TGTGCCAGCAGGCCTTCCGGGGCCAAAAGGGGCGAGCAGTACTTC
CASRPSGAKRGEQYF
>NA|TRBV5-5|few|TRBJ2-7
TGTGCCAGCAGCCCTCGCGCGACAGGACTTACCTACGAGCAGTACTTC
CASSPRATGLTYEQYF
>NA|TRBV12-3/TRBV12-4|NA|TRBJ1-1
TGTGCCAGCAGCATGAAAAGCCTGACCGGGCCCGCTGAAGCTTTCTTT
CASSMKSLTGPAEAFF
>NA|TRBV12-3/TRBV12-4|few|TRBJ2-7
TGTGCCAGCAGTTTAGTGACACCCTACGAGCAGTACTTC
CASSLVTPYEQYF
>NA|TRBV6-5|few|TRBJ2-7
TGTGCCAGCAGTCCTTGGGCAGGTCCTCCTTGGGAGCAGTACTTC
CASSPWAGPPWEQYF
>NA|TRBV12-3/TRBV12-4|few|TRBJ2-1
TGTGCCAGCACCGAATTTGGGGGATCCAATGAGCAGTTCTTC
CASTEFGGSNEQFF
>NA|TRBV28|NA|TRBJ1-2
TGTGCCAGCAGTGTAGGGGCCTCCAACTATGGCTACACCTTC
CASSVGASNYGYTF
>NA|TRBV20-1|NA|TRBJ2-3
TGCAGTGCTAGAGATCCGGTACGCACAGATACGCAGTATTTT
CSARDPVRTDTQYF
>TRBD2|TRBV7-3|NA|TRBJ2-3
TGTGCCAGCAGCTCAGGACGGGGGGGGGACACAGATACGCAGTATTTT
CASSSGRGGDTDTQYF
>NA|TRBV7-2|NA|TRBJ2-5
TGTGCCAGCAATCCGGGGGCTCAAGAGACCCAGTACTTC
CASNPGAQETQYF
>NA|TRBV20-1|NA|TRBJ2-5
TGCAGCGCTAGAGAGGATGAAGGGAAGGAGACCCAGTACTTC
CSAREDEGKETQYF
>TRBD1|TRBV6-6|few|TRBJ2-7
TGTGCCAGCAGCAACAGGGACAGGGGTGAGCAGTACTTC
CASSNRDRGEQYF
>NA|TRBV20-1|NA|TRBJ2-2
TGCAGTGCCAAAACATACAGGGAAGCCGGGGAGCTGTTTTTT
CSAKTYREAGELFF
>NA|TRBV3-1|NA|TRBJ2-1
TGTGCCAGCAGCCAAGCATGGGCTTGGCCCTACAATGAGCAGTTCTTC
CASSQAWAWPYNEQFF
>NA|TRBV5-6|few|TRBJ2-1
TGTGCCAGCAGCCCAGGGTTCAAGTCCTACAATGAGCAGTTCTTC
CASSPGFKSYNEQFF
>TRBD2|TRBV20-1|NA|TRBJ2-7
TGCAGTGCTAGAGGGGTCACTAGCGGCTTTGACAATGAGCAGTACTTC
CSARGVTSGFDNEQYF
>NA|TRBV12-3/TRBV12-4|few|TRBJ2-5
TGTGCCAGCACCCGATCAGGCATCGCAGAGCAGTACTTC
CASTRSGIAEQYF
>NA|TRBV2|NA|TRBJ1-5
TGTGCCAGCAGGACGTCTACCTTTGGGCCCCAGCATTTT
CASRTSTFGPQHF
>NA|TRBV21-1|once|TRBJ2-7
TGTGCCAGCAGCAAAGCGCTCAGTCAGTACGAACACTCCTACGAGCAGTACTTC
CASSKALSQYEHSYEQYF
>NA|TRBV28|NA|TRBJ2-7
TGTGCCAGCAGTTTTCAGGGTTTGGTCTACGAGCAGTACTTC
CASSFQGLVYEQYF
>NA|TRBV28|NA|TRBJ2-1
TGTGCCAGTGGCGACTCGAGGTATGAGCAGTTCTTC
CASGDSRYEQFF
>NA|TRBV4-3|NA|TRBJ2-5
TGCGCCAGCAGCCAAGATCTTCGGCGGGGAGGCGAGACCCAGTACTTC
CASSQDLRRGGETQYF
>NA|TRBV30|NA|TRBJ2-7
TGTGCCTGGAATGGGGGCGGTAACTACGAGCAGTACTTC
CAWNGGGNYEQYF
>TRBD2|TRBV20-1|NA|TRBJ2-4
TGCAGTGCTAGAGATCGGGTGCGGGGGGCCAAAAACATTCAGTACTTC
CSARDRVRGAKNIQYF
>TRBD1|TRBV5-4|NA|TRBJ2-2
TGTGCCAGCAGCATCGGGACAGATTATGTGGAGCTGTTTTTT
CASSIGTDYVELFF
>TRBD2|TRBV28|NA|TRBJ2-3
TGTGCCAGCAGTTTTAGCGGGAGCGGCACAGATACGCAGTATTTT
CASSFSGSGTDTQYF
>NA|TRBV28|NA|TRBJ2-3
TGTGCCAGCAGTTTATGGTTTGAAGGAAGCACAGATACGCAGTATTTT
CASSLWFEGSTDTQYF
>NA|TRBV7-8|many|TRBJ2-5
TGTGCCAGCAGCTTAGGGCCTTCAGGGACCCAGTACTTC
CASSLGPSGTQYF
>NA|TRBV12-3/TRBV12-4|NA|TRBJ2-7
TGTGCCAGCAGTCTGGCGCAGGGCCTAATGAGCCCCTACGAGCAGTACTTC
CASSLAQGLMSPYEQYF
>TRBD2|TRBV6-4|NA|TRBJ2-1
TGTGCCAGCAGCTCTAGCGGGGGGCAGGTCAATGAGCAGTTCTTC
CASSSSGGQVNEQFF
>NA|TRBV6-2/TRBV6-3|NA|TRBJ2-7
TGTGCCAGCAGTTCTAGCAGGATCCTCTCCTACGAGCAGTACTTC
CASSSSRILSYEQYF
>NA|TRBV12-3/TRBV12-4|NA|TRBJ1-1
TGTGCCAGCAATAGACGGAACACTGAAGCTTTCTTT
CASNRRNTEAFF
>NA|TRBV24-1|NA|TRBJ2-5
TGTGCCACTTCTCTTTACCCGGCGGAGACCCAGTACTTC
CATSLYPAETQYF
>TRBD1|TRBV29-1|NA|TRBJ1-5
TGCAGCGTTGCAGGGACAGGGACGGGTAATCAGCCCCAGCATTTT
CSVAGTGTGNQPQHF
>TRBD1|TRBV20-1|NA|TRBJ1-5
TGCAGTGCCAGACAGGGGGCAGTTGGTCAGCCCCAGCATTTT
CSARQGAVGQPQHF
>TRBD1|TRBV20-1|few|TRBJ2-1
TGCAGTGCTAGAGGAGGGGGCTTCTCCTACAATGAGCAGTTCTTC
CSARGGGFSYNEQFF
>TRBD2|TRBV7-2|few|TRBJ2-7
TGTGCCAGCAGTCCACCGAGGACTAGCGGCTCCTACGAGCAGTACTTC
CASSPPRTSGSYEQYF
>NA|TRBV20-1|NA|TRBJ2-2
TGCAGTGCTAGGGAGGGGGGTAGCACCGGGGAGCTGTTTTTT
CSAREGGSTGELFF
>TRBD2|TRBV6-5|few|TRBJ2-1
TGTGCCAGCAGTGACCTAGCGGGGGCATACAATGAGCAGTTCTTC
CASSDLAGAYNEQFF
>TRBD1|TRBV5-1|NA|TRBJ2-7
TGCGCCAGCAGCATGGCGGGGACAGGGGTCTACAATGAGCAGTACTTC
CASSMAGTGVYNEQYF